Sequencing of this T cell receptor beta chain was carried out in a study of T cell repertoires in cytomegalovirus infection. Study overall: A matching HLA type, together with CMV infection, was signaled by public TCR beta signatures.

Comment on this clonotype: Antigen specificity is unknown.

This CDR3 is 16 amino acids long. Germline V gene lookup returns CDR1 DFQATT and CDR2 SNEGSKA (reference sequence). Deletions cut 0 bases from V and 2 bases from J, with 14 bases between. Each CDR3 protein is one row after TCRdb ran MiXCR on the reads. Of approximately 770,000 distinct CDR3 sequences in the sample, just under 30% were seen once. This sample comprised cultured CD8+ T cells from PBMCs, obtained from culture after CMV antigen stimulation. The chain couples TRBV20-1 to TRBJ1-5, with D hard to call. This sequence was found in a human donor in good health (CMV status not recorded). Some clones in this sample may be carry-over from other donors' samples. CDR3 in amino acids: CSARDLLLGGNQPQHF. Here the CDR3 DNA reads TGCAGTGCTAGAGATTTGTTACTGGGTGGCAATCAGCCCCAGCATTTT.